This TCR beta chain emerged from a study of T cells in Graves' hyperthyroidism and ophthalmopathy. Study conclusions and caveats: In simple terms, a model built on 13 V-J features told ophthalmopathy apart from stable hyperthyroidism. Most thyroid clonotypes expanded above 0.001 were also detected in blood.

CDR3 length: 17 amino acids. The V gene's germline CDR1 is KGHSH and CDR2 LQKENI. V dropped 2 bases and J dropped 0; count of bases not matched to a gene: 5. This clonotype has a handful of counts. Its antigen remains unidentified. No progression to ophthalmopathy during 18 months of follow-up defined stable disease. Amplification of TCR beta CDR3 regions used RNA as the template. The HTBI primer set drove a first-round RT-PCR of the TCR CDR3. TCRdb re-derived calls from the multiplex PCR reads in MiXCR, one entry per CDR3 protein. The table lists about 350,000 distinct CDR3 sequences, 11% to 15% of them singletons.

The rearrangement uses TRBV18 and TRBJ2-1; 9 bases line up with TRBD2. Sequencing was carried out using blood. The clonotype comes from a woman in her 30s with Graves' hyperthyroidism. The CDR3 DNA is TGTGCCAGCTCACCATGGACTAGCGTAAGCTCCTACAATGAGCAGTTCTTC. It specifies CASSPWTSVSSYNEQFF.